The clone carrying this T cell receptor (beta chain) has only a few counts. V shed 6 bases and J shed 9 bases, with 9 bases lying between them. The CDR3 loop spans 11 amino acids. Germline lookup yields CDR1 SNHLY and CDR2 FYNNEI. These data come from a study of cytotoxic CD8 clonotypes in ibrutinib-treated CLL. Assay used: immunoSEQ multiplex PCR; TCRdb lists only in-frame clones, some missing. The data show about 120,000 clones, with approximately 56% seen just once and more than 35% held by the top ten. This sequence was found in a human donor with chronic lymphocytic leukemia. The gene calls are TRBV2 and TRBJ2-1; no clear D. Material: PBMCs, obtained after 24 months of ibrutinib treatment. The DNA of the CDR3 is TGTGCCAGCAGCTCGACCTCTGAGCAGTTCTTC. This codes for CASSSTSEQFF.